Listed here are 5 T cell receptor beta chains from one sample, sequenced in a study of CD8+ T cells in alopecia areata. In each case, RNA was isolated and then reverse transcribed into cDNA as the sequencing template. Libraries were prepared by immunoSEQ multiplex PCR; TCRdb keeps only in-frame clonotypes and omits some of them. Captured here are about 1,500 clones, none seen once; the top ten comprise about two fifths. The sample taken for sequencing was lesional skin. These receptors all come from a C3H/HeJ mouse with alopecia areata. Strain haplotype at MHC: H2-k.

This clone is medium-sized. Gene names refer to mouse genes. The read ends 4 residues before the CDR3 terminus; that terminus is restored from the germline J gene. The chain couples TRBV1 to TRBJ2-1, with D perhaps TRBD1 (6 bases). Germline CDR1 is NSQYPW and CDR2 is LRSPGD (reference sequence). Trimming took off 3 bases at V and 4 bases at J, with 10 bases between the two ends. The CDR3 is 14 amino acids. The CDR3 DNA, read in part, is TGCACCTGCAGTGCCGGGACAAAATATGCT. It encodes CTCSAGTKYA. The whole CDR3 protein reads CTCSAGTKYAEQFF.

This clone appeared many times. Mouse names are used for the genes. The CDR3 goes on 4 residues after the read ends, and that part is filled in from the germline J gene. V is TRBV1 and J is TRBJ1-4; D perhaps matches TRBD1 (6 bases). With 4 bases removed from V and 4 bases from J, the gap between germline ends came to 10 bases. The CDR3 runs 14 residues. From germline, CDR1 is NSQYPW and CDR2 LRSPGD (reference sequence). Incomplete CDR3 DNA: TGCACCTGCAGTGACCGGGACATCAACGAA. Its translation is CTCSDRDINE. From start to end, the CDR3 is CTCSDRDINERLFF.

This clone was recorded at least ten times. TCRdb's protein and the DNA translation differ at residue 13; the protein here comes from the DNA. Genes and germline are mouse. The missing CDR3 end, 3 residues past where the read stops, is filled in from the germline J gene. The rearrangement links TRBV12-1 to TRBJ1-3; 7 bases align to TRBD1. This CDR3 spans 16 amino acids. Germline values: CDR1 SGHSN, CDR2 HYEKVE. Trimming at V came to 1 base and at J to 0 bases, leaving 5 bases not matched to a gene. Here the CDR3 reads CASSLGTAASGNTLYF. The sequenced CDR3 bases are TGTGCCAGCTCTCTAGGGACAGCCGCTTCTGGAAATACG.

There are many counts of this clone. Germline and genes: mouse. The CDR3 is cut off 4 residues early in the read; its end comes from the germline J gene. This rearrangement joins TRBV13-2 to TRBJ1-1, with TRBD1 matching 9 bases. Germline V gene data show CDR1 as NNHNN and CDR2 as SYGAGS (reference sequence). The length of the CDR3 is 13 residues. The sequenced part of the CDR3 DNA is TGTGCCAGCGGTGAGAACAGGGGGCGA. Translated, it gives CASGENRGR. The full CDR3 protein reads CASGENRGREVFF.

This clone was detected ten times or more. The gene symbols are mouse symbols. The CDR3 end falls 4 residues outside the read, so it is completed with the germline J gene. The chain couples TRBV13-2 to TRBJ2-2; D gene uncertain. The germline V gene has CDR1 NNHNN and CDR2 SYGAGS (reference sequence). Deletions cut 1 base from V and 2 bases from J, with 6 bases between. The CDR3 is 14 amino acids. The CDR3 DNA, read in part, is TGTGCCAGCGGTGATCCAGAGAACACCGGG. Translating it yields CASGDPENTG. The CDR3 in full is CASGDPENTGQLYF.